This T cell receptor beta chain was found in a study of blood T cells in healthy people across ages. Germline values: CDR1 MNHEY, CDR2 SVGAGI. CDR3 length: 17 amino acids. The V end lost 2 bases, the J end lost 4 bases, and 20 bases lay between the germline ends. Through a sample-barcoded 5' primer and a J-beta primer mix, a second PCR was run for about 7 to 12 cycles. TCRdb itself ran the 5' RACE reads through MiXCR, one entry per CDR3 protein. Here the sample spans about 1.8 million distinct CDR3 sequences, roughly 50% being singletons. The chain has TRBV6-5 and TRBJ2-5; tentative D call: TRBD1 (7 bases). Source material: blood. The receptor comes from a woman aged 40 to 50 in good health. This chain's CDR3 is CASSYEGIRGELETQYF. The CDR3 DNA sequence: TGTGCCAGCAGTTACGAAGGGATCAGGGGGGAATTAGAGACCCAGTACTTC.